The sequence of this T cell receptor beta chain was determined in a study of CD8+ T cells in alopecia areata. The treatment was: oral pan-JAK inhibitor, 5-10 mg twice daily. RNA extraction and reverse transcription yielded cDNA as sequencing template. Sequencing was performed with immunoSEQ multiplex PCR; in TCRdb, only in-frame clones are kept and a portion is missing. The sample lists under 130,000 clones, about nine tenths seen once, with around 10% in the top ten. Study observations and caveats: Whether baseline CD8+ expansion is linked to response remains uncertain, given a single nonresponder. Scalp lesions, especially in alopecia totalis/universalis, had higher clonality than normal scalp.

In regard to this clone: What it recognizes is unknown.

This receptor was taken from a human donor with alopecia areata. The sample was CD8+ T cells sorted from blood, taken at approximately week 34, from a patient treated with tofacitinib.

CDR3 region: CASSPVTAGYGYTF. The CDR3 nucleotides are TGCGCCAGCAGCCCAGTTACGGCGGGCTATGGCTACACCTTC. The rearrangement uses TRBV5-1 and TRBJ1-2; no clear D gene. Germline V lookup: CDR1 SGHRS, CDR2 YFSETQ. The CDR3 is made up of 14 amino acids. With 4 bases removed from V and 4 bases from J, the gap between germline ends came to 14 bases.